This T cell receptor beta chain was identified during a study of post-analysis software for immune sequencing data. Study-wide context: Clinical courses comprised relapsing-remitting, secondary progressive and progressive-relapsing multiple sclerosis. Whole-study results and caveats: Among five TRBV segments more frequent in patients than controls were TRBV5-6, TRBV5-1 and TRBV20-1.

Carried by the TCR beta cDNA libraries were unique molecular identifiers. MiXCR, applied by TCRdb to the PCR reads, yields one record per CDR3 protein. The repertoire holds about 620,000 distinct CDR3 sequences, with about 40% as singletons. Germline V gene sequence: CDR1 KGHDR, CDR2 SFDVKD. The CDR3 contains 12 residues. In the case of this clonotype: Its matching antigen is unknown.

This sequence was found in a girl between 10 and 17 years old with multiple sclerosis. The sample was blood. The rearrangement links TRBV24-1 to TRBJ2-5; D is undetermined. Judging by the DNA end, TRBJ2-7 fits better; the J call may be wrong. The DNA of the CDR3 is TGTGCCACCAGTGTTACAGAGAGCGAGCAGTACTTC. It is translated as CATSVTESEQYF.